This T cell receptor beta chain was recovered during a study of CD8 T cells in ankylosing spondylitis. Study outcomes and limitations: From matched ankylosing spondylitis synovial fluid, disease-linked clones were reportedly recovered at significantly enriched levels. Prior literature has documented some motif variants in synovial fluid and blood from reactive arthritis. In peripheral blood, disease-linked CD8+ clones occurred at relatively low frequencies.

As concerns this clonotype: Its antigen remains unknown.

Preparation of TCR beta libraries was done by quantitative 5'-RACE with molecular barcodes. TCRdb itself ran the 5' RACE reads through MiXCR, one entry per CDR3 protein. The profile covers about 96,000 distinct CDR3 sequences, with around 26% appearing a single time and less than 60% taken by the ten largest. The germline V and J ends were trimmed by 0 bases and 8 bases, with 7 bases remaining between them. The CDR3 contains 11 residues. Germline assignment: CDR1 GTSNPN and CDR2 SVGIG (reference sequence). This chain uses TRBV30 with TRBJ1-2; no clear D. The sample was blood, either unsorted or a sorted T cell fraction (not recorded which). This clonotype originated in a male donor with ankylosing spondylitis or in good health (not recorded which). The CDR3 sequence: CAWSVGRGYTF. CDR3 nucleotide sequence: TGTGCCTGGAGTGTAGGTCGGGGCTACACCTTC.